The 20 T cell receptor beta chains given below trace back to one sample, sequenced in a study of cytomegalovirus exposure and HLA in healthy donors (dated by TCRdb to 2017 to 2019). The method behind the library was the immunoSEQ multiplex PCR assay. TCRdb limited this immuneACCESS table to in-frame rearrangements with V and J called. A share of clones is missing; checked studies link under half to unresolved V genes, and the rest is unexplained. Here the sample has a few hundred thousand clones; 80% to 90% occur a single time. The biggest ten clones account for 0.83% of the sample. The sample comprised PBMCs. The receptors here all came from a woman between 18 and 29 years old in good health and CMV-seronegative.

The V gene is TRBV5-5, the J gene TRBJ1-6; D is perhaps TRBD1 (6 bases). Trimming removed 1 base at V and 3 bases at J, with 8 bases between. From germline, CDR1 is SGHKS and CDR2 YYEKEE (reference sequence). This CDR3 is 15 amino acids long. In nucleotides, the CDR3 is TGTGCCAGCAGCTTGCGGGACAACTATAATTCACCCCTCCACTTT. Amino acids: CASSLRDNYNSPLHF.

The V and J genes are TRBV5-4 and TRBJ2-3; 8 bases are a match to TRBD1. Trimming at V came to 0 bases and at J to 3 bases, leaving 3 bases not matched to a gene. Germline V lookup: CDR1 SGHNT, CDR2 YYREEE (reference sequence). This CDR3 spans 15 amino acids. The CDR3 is CASSLVQGVTDTQYF. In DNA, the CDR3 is TGTGCCAGCAGCTTGGTACAGGGGGTAACAGATACGCAGTATTTT.

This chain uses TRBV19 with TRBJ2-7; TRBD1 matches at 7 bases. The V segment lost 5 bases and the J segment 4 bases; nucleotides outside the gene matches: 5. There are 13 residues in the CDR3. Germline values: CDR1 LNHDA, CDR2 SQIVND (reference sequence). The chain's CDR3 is CASSPGTEYEQYF. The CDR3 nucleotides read TGTGCCAGTAGTCCCGGGACAGAATACGAGCAGTACTTC.

CDR3 in amino acids: CASSLYSRQETQYF. The CDR3 DNA is TGTGCCAGCAGCTTGTACAGTCGGCAAGAGACCCAGTACTTC. The chain joins TRBV5-6 to TRBJ2-5; D gene uncertain. Trimming stripped 1 base from V and 2 bases from J, with 9 bases between. The CDR3 is 14 residues long. From germline, CDR1 is SGHDT and CDR2 YYEEEE. Variable domain in full (rest from reference TRBV5-6 and TRBJ2-5): DAGVTQSPTHLIKTRGQQVTLRCSPKSGHDTVSWYQQALGQGPQFIFQYYEEEERQRGNFPDRFSGHQFPNYSSELNVNALLLGDSALYLCASSLYSRQETQYFGPGTRLLVL.

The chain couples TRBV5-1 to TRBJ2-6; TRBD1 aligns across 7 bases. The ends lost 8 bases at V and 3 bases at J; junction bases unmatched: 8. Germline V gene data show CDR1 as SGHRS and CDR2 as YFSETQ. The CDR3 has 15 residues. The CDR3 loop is CASRQGSNGANVLTF. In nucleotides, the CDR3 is TGCGCCAGTAGACAGGGTTCTAATGGGGCCAACGTCCTGACTTTC.

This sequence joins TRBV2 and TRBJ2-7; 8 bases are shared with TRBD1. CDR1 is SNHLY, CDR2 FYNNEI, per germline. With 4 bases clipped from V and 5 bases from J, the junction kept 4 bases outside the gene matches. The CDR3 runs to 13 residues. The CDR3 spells CASSGSGGHEQYF. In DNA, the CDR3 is TGTGCCAGCAGTGGTTCAGGGGGCCACGAGCAGTACTTC.

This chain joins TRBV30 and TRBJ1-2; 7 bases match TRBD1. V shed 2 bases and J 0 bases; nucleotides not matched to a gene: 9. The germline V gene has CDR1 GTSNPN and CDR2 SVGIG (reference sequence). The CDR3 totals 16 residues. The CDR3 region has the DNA TGTGCCTGGAGTTCCCCGGGACAGAGGACTAACTATGGCTACACCTTC. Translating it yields CAWSSPGQRTNYGYTF.

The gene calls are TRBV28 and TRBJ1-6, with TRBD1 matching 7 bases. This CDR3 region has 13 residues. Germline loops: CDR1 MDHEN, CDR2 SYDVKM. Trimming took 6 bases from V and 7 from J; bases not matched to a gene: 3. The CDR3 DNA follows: TGTGCCAGCAGGGGACAGACCAATTCACCCCTCCACTTT. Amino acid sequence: CASRGQTNSPLHF.

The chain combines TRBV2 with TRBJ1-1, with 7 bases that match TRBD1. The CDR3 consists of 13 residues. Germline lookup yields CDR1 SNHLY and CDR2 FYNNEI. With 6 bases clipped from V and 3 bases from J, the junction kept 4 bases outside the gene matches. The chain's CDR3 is CASRPGQYTEAFF. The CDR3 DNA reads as TGTGCCAGCAGACCGGGACAGTACACTGAAGCTTTCTTT. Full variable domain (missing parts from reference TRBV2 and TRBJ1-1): EPEVTQTPSHQVTQMGQEVILRCVPISNHLYFYWYRQILGQKVEFLVSFYNNEISEKSEIFDDQFSVERPDGSNFTLKIRSTKLEDSAMYFCASRPGQYTEAFFGQGTRLTVV.

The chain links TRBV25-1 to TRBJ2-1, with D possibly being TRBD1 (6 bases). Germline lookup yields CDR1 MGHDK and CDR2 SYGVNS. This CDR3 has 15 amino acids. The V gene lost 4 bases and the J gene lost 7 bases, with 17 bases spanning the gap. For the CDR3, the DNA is TGTGCCAGCAGTGGACTACCGGGACATCAAAATGAGCAGTTCTTC. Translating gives CASSGLPGHQNEQFF.

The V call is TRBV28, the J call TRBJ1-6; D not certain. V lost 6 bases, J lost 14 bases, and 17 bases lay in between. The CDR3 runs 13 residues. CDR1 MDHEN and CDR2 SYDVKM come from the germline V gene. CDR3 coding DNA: TGTGCCAGCAGCTTGACTGTTTGGAGAACCCTCCACTTT. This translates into CASSLTVWRTLHF. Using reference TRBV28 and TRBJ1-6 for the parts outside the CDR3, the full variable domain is DVKVTQSSRYLVKRTGEKVFLECVQDMDHENMFWYRQDPGLGLRLIYFSYDVKMKEKGDIPEGYSVSREKKERFSLILESASTNQTSMYLCASSLTVWRTLHFGNGTRLTVT.

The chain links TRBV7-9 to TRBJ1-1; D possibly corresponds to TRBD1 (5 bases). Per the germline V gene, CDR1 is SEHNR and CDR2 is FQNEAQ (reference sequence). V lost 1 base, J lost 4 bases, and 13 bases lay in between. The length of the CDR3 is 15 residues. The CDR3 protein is CASSLEGVGGTEAFF. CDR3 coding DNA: TGTGCCAGCAGCTTAGAGGGAGTGGGGGGCACTGAAGCTTTCTTT.

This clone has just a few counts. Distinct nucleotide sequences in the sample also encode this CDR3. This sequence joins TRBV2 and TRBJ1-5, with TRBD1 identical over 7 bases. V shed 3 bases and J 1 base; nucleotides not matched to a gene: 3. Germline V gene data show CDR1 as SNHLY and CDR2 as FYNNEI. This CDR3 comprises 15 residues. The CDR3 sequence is CASSEGRGSNQPQHF. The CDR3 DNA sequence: TGTGCCAGCAGTGAGGGCAGGGGGAGCAATCAGCCCCAGCATTTT.

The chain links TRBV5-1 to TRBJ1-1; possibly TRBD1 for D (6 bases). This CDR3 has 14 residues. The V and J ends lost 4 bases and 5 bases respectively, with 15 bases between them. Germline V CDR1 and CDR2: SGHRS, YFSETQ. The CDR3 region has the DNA TGCGCCAGCAGCCTAACAGGGTCTTTTACTGAAGCTTTCTTT. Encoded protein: CASSLTGSFTEAFF.

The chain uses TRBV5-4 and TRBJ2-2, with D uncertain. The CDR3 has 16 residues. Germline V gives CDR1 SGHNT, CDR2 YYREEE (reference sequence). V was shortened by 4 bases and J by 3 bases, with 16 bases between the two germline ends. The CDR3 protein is CASSMAATVDTGELFF. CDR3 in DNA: TGTGCCAGCAGCATGGCCGCTACCGTGGACACCGGGGAGCTGTTTTTT.

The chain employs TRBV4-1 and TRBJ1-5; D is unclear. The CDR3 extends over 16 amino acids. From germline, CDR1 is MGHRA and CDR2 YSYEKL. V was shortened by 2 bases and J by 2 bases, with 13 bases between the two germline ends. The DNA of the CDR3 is TGCGCCAGCAGCCAACCGACGGGTATCGGCAATCAGCCCCAGCATTTT. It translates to CASSQPTGIGNQPQHF.

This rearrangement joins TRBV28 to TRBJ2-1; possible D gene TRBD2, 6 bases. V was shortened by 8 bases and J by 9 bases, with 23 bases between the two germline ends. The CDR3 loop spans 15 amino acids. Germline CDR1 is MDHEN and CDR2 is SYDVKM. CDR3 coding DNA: TGTGCCAGCCCCCCCCCGGGACTCAGGTTTGGTGAGCAGTTCTTC. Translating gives CASPPPGLRFGEQFF.

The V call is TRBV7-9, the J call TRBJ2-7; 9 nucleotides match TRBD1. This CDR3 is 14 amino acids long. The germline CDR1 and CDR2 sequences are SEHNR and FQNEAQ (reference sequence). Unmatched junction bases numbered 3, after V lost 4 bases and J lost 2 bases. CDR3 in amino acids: CASSYGTGTYEQYF. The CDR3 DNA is TGTGCCAGCAGCTACGGGACAGGGACCTACGAGCAGTACTTC.

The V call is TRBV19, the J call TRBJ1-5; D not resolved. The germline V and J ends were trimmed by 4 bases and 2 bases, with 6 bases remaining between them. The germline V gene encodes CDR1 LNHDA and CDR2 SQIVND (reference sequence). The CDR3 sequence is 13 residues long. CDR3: CASSKRGNQPQHF. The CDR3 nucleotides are TGTGCCAGTAGTAAGAGAGGCAATCAGCCCCAGCATTTT.

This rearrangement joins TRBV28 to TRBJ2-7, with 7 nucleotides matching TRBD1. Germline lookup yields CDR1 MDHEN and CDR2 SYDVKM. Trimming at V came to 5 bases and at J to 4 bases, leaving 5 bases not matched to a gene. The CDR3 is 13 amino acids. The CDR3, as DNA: TGTGCCAGCAGTAAAGGGGGCAGGTACGAGCAGTACTTC. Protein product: CASSKGGRYEQYF.